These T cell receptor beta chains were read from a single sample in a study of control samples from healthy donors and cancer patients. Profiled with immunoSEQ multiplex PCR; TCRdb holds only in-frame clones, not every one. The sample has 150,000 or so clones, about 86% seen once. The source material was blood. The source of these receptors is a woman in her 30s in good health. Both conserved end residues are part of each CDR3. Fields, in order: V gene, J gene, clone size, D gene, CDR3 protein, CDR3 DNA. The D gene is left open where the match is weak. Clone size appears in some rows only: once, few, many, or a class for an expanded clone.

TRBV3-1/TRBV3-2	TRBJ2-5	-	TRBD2	CASSQASGGPGETQYF	TGTGCCAGCAGCCAAGCTAGCGGTGGGCCCGGGGAGACCCAGTACTTC
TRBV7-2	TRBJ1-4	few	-	CASSSAPILSPNEKLFF	TGTGCCAGCAGCTCAGCTCCTATCTTGTCCCCTAATGAAAAACTGTTTTTT
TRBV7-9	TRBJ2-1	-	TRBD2	CASSLDASGSYNEQFF	TGTGCCAGCAGCTTAGATGCTAGCGGGAGCTACAATGAGCAGTTCTTC
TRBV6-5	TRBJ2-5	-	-	CASSSAEETQYF	TGTGCCAGCAGTTCCGCAGAAGAGACCCAGTACTTC
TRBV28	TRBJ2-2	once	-	CASSSQSDSTGELFF	TGTGCCAGCAGTTCACAATCCGACAGCACCGGGGAGCTGTTTTTT
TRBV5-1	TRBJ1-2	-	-	CASSLGGVRDYGYTF	TGCGCCAGCAGCTTGGGAGGAGTCCGGGACTATGGCTACACCTTC
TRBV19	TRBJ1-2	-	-	CASSTAERPSYGYTF	TGTGCCAGTAGTACCGCCGAACGGCCCTCCTATGGCTACACCTTC
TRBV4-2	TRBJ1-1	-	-	CASSQGAGKNTEAFF	TGTGCCAGCAGCCAAGGGGCAGGGAAGAACACTGAAGCTTTCTTT
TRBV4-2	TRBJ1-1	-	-	CASSQDREAFF	TGTGCCAGCAGCCAAGACAGGGAAGCTTTCTTT
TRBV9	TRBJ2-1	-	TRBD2	CASSVAPDSGGPSSYNEQFF	TGTGCCAGCAGCGTAGCCCCGGATAGCGGGGGCCCCAGCTCCTACAATGAGCAGTTCTTC
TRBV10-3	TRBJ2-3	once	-	CAISESRGELGDTQYF	TGTGCCATCAGTGAGTCGAGAGGCGAGCTGGGAGATACGCAGTATTTT
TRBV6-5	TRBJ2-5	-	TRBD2	CASRLAGREETQYF	TGTGCCAGCAGACTAGCGGGAAGGGAAGAGACCCAGTACTTC